This paragraph reports one TCR beta chain. No antigen is known for it. Libraries were prepared by immunoSEQ multiplex PCR; TCRdb keeps only in-frame clonotypes and omits some of them. Of about 35,000 clones in the sample, under 95% were seen once. From germline, CDR1 is LGHNA and CDR2 YSLEER. The V end lost 2 bases, the J end lost 5 bases, and 12 bases lay between the germline ends. The CDR3 loop spans 15 amino acids. This entry belongs to a study of T cells in localized non-small cell lung cancer. Broader study findings: A median of roughly 52 of the top 100 tumor clones appeared in adjacent lung, which was paired and uninvolved. Investigators sequenced only a single tumor region, leaving heterogeneity possible. Measurement of T cell clonality placed uninvolved adjacent lung highest, above the level in tumor. With higher T cell density in blood came longer overall survival.

Sequenced material: peripheral blood mononuclear cells, taken before any cancer treatment. The receptor was isolated from a female donor of 60 years or more with stage II lung adenocarcinoma. The rearrangement uses TRBV4-3 and TRBJ1-4; D not resolved. The CDR3, as DNA: TGCGCCAGCAGCCAAATTAAAGGGAGGAATGAAAAACTGTTTTTT. Amino acids: CASSQIKGRNEKLFF.